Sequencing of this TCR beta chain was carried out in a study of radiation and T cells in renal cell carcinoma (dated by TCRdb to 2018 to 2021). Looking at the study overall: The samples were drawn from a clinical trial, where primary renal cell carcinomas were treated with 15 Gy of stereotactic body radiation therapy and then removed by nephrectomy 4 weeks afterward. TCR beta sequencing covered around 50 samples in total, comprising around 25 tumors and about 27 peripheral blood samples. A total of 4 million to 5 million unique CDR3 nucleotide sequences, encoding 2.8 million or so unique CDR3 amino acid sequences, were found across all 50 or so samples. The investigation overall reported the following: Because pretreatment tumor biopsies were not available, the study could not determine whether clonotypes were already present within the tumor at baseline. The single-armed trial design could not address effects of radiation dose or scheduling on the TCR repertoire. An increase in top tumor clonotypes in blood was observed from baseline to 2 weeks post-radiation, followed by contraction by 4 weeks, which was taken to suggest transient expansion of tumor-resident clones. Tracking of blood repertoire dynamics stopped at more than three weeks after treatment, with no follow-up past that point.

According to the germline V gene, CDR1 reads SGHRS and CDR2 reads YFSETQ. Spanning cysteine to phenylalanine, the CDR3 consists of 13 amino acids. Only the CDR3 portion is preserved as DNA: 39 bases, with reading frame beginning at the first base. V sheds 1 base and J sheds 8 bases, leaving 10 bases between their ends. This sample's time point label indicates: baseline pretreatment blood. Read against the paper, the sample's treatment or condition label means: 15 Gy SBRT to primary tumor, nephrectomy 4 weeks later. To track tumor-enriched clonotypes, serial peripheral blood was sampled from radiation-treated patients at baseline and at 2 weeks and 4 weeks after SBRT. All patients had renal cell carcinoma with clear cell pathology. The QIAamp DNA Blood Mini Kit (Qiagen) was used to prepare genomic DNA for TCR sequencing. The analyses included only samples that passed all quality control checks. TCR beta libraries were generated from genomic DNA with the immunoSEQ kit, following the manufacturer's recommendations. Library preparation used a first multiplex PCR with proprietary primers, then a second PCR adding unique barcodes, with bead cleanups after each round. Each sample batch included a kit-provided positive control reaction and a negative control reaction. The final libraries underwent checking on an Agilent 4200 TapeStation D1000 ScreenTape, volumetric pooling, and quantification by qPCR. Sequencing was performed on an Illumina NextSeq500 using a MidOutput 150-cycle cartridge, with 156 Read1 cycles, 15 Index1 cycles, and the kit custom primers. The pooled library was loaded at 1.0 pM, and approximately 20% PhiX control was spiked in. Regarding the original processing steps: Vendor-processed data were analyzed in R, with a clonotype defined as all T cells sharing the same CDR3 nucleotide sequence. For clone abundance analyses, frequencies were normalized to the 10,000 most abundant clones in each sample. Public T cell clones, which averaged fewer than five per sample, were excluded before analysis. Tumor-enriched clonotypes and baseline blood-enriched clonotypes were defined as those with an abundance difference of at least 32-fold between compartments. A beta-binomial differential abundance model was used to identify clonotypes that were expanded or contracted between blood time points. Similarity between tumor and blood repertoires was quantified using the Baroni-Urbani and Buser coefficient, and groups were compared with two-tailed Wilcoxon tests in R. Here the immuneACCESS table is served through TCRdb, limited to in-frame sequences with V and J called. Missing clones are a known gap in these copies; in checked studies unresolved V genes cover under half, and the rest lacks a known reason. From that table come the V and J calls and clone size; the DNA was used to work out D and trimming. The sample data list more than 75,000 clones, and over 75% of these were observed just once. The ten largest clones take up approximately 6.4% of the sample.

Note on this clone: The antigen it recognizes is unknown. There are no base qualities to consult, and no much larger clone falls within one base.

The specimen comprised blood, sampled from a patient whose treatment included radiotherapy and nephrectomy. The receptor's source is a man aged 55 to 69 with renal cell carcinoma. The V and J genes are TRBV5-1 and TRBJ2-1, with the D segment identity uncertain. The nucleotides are TGCGCCAGCAGCTTGACCGTCGAGGATGAGCAGTTCTTC. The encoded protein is CASSLTVEDEQFF.